A selection of T cell receptor beta chains follows, all from one sample in a study of blood T cell repertoires in COVID-19. Some clones are missing from TCRdb's copy, which holds only in-frame ones; the method was immunoSEQ multiplex PCR. Here the sample spans more than 250,000 clones, about 86% being singletons. The sequencing input was peripheral blood. The receptor set was obtained from a woman aged 45 to 65 with acute or convalescent COVID-19. Each CDR3 is given with its conserved first and last residue. The D gene is left open where the match is weak. Clone size, where shown, is once, few, many, or a class for clones that have expanded.

d_gene: TRBD2
j_gene: TRBJ2-2
abundance: NA
v_gene: TRBV5-4
CDR3aa: CASSSRGGDITGELFF
CDR3nt: TGTGCCAGCAGCTCCCGGGGGGGTGATATAACCGGGGAGCTGTTTTTT

d_gene: TRBD1
j_gene: TRBJ1-2
abundance: NA
v_gene: TRBV6-2/TRBV6-3
CDR3aa: CASSSGQDYGYTF
CDR3nt: TGTGCCAGCAGCTCCGGACAGGACTATGGCTACACCTTC

d_gene: NA
j_gene: TRBJ2-1
abundance: NA
v_gene: TRBV24-1
CDR3aa: CATSLGGIATYNEQFF
CDR3nt: TGTGCCACCAGTTTGGGAGGTATAGCGACCTACAATGAGCAGTTCTTC

d_gene: NA
j_gene: TRBJ1-5
abundance: NA
v_gene: TRBV9
CDR3aa: CASSVDSYSNQPQHF
CDR3nt: TGTGCCAGCAGCGTAGACAGCTATAGCAATCAGCCCCAGCATTTT

d_gene: NA
j_gene: TRBJ1-6
abundance: NA
v_gene: TRBV25-1
CDR3aa: CASSEFRGQTNSPLHF
CDR3nt: TGTGCCAGCAGTGAATTCCGGGGACAAACTAATTCACCCCTCCACTTT

d_gene: TRBD1
j_gene: TRBJ2-2
abundance: NA
v_gene: TRBV7-9
CDR3aa: CASSLGLTGVGELFF
CDR3nt: TGTGCCAGCAGCTTAGGCCTGACAGGGGTCGGGGAGCTGTTTTTT

d_gene: NA
j_gene: TRBJ1-1
abundance: NA
v_gene: TRBV12-3/TRBV12-4
CDR3aa: CASSLGRGTEAFF
CDR3nt: TGTGCCAGCAGTTTGGGCAGGGGCACTGAAGCTTTCTTT

d_gene: NA
j_gene: TRBJ1-1
abundance: NA
v_gene: TRBV12-5
CDR3aa: CASRPGVNTEAFF
CDR3nt: TGTGCTAGTCGCCCGGGGGTAAACACTGAAGCTTTCTTT

d_gene: TRBD1
j_gene: TRBJ1-1
abundance: NA
v_gene: TRBV11-2
CDR3aa: CASSLDRSTEAFF
CDR3nt: TGTGCCAGCAGCTTGGACAGGAGCACTGAAGCTTTCTTT

d_gene: TRBD2
j_gene: TRBJ2-1
abundance: NA
v_gene: TRBV4-3
CDR3aa: CASSQDILAGRNEQFF
CDR3nt: TGCGCCAGCAGCCAAGATATACTAGCGGGACGCAATGAGCAGTTCTTC

d_gene: NA
j_gene: TRBJ2-3
abundance: NA
v_gene: TRBV9
CDR3aa: CASSVVPGVGDTQYF
CDR3nt: TGTGCCAGCAGCGTAGTCCCGGGAGTAGGAGATACGCAGTATTTT

d_gene: NA
j_gene: TRBJ1-2
abundance: NA
v_gene: TRBV29-1
CDR3aa: CSAVYNYGYTF
CDR3nt: TGCAGCGCTGTGTATAACTATGGCTACACCTTC

d_gene: NA
j_gene: TRBJ2-5
abundance: NA
v_gene: TRBV29-1
CDR3aa: CSAGEDNQYF
CDR3nt: TGCAGCGCCGGGGAGGATAATCAGTACTTC

d_gene: NA
j_gene: TRBJ1-1
abundance: NA
v_gene: TRBV5-1
CDR3aa: CASSLAGLGNTEAFF
CDR3nt: TGCGCCAGCAGCTTGGCAGGGTTGGGGAACACTGAAGCTTTCTTT

d_gene: NA
j_gene: TRBJ2-3
abundance: NA
v_gene: TRBV24-1
CDR3aa: CATSDSSQTDTQYF
CDR3nt: TGTGCCACCAGTGATTCTTCTCAGACAGATACGCAGTATTTT

d_gene: NA
j_gene: TRBJ1-6
abundance: NA
v_gene: TRBV5-8
CDR3aa: CASSLLGQYNSPLHF
CDR3nt: TGTGCCAGCAGCTTGCTTGGGCAGTATAATTCACCCCTCCACTTT

d_gene: NA
j_gene: TRBJ1-1
abundance: NA
v_gene: TRBV12-3/TRBV12-4
CDR3aa: CASSYRENTEAFF
CDR3nt: TGTGCCAGCAGTTACAGGGAAAACACTGAAGCTTTCTTT

d_gene: TRBD1
j_gene: TRBJ1-2
abundance: NA
v_gene: TRBV3-1/TRBV3-2
CDR3aa: CASSPRGQGVYGYTF
CDR3nt: TGTGCCAGCAGCCCAAGGGGACAGGGTGTCTATGGCTACACCTTC

d_gene: NA
j_gene: TRBJ2-3
abundance: few
v_gene: TRBV5-1
CDR3aa: CASSLGGTDTQYF
CDR3nt: TGCGCCAGCAGCTTGGGAGGCACAGATACGCAGTATTTT

d_gene: NA
j_gene: TRBJ2-1
abundance: NA
v_gene: TRBV6-6
CDR3aa: CASGRLVNEQFF
CDR3nt: TGTGCCAGCGGCAGACTCGTCAATGAGCAGTTCTTC

d_gene: TRBD1
j_gene: TRBJ2-2
abundance: NA
v_gene: TRBV28
CDR3aa: CASSRTGRGGELFF
CDR3nt: TGTGCCAGCAGCCGGACAGGGCGAGGCGGGGAGCTGTTTTTT

d_gene: TRBD2
j_gene: TRBJ2-2
abundance: NA
v_gene: TRBV9
CDR3aa: CASSVDPGTSENTGELFF
CDR3nt: TGTGCCAGCAGCGTGGACCCGGGGACTAGCGAAAACACCGGGGAGCTGTTTTTT

d_gene: NA
j_gene: TRBJ2-1
abundance: NA
v_gene: TRBV5-1
CDR3aa: CASSFYQGMGNEQFF
CDR3nt: TGCGCCAGCAGCTTTTATCAGGGGATGGGCAATGAGCAGTTCTTC

d_gene: NA
j_gene: TRBJ1-1
abundance: NA
v_gene: TRBV3-1/TRBV3-2
CDR3aa: CASSNRMNTEAFF
CDR3nt: TGTGCCAGCAGTAACAGAATGAACACTGAAGCTTTCTTT

d_gene: NA
j_gene: TRBJ1-3
abundance: NA
v_gene: TRBV19
CDR3aa: CASITPLSSGNTIYF
CDR3nt: TGTGCCAGTATCACCCCACTGAGCTCTGGAAACACCATATATTTT

d_gene: NA
j_gene: TRBJ2-1
abundance: NA
v_gene: TRBV29-1
CDR3aa: CSAVTQGPRGRAYNEQFF
CDR3nt: TGCAGCGCTGTTACTCAGGGTCCCCGAGGCCGTGCCTACAATGAGCAGTTCTTC

d_gene: NA
j_gene: TRBJ2-1
abundance: NA
v_gene: TRBV18
CDR3aa: CASSHNSPRDNEQFF
CDR3nt: TGTGCCAGCTCCCACAATTCTCCGAGGGACAATGAGCAGTTCTTC